This entry lists 22 T cell receptor beta chains sequenced from one sample in a study of cytomegalovirus exposure and HLA in healthy donors. With 60 Vbeta and 13 Jbeta primers, the PCR was carried out. The table came from immunoSEQ multiplex PCR; TCRdb's copy has only in-frame clones and leaves some out. This table holds 110,000 or so clones, 67% found once. The sequenced sample was PBMCs. The receptors shown here come from a man aged 18 to 29 in good health and CMV-seropositive.

J is TRBJ2-1 and V is TRBV5-4, with unresolved D. V lost 0 bases, J lost 5 bases, and 6 bases lay in between. The CDR3 spans 13 residues. The germline gives CDR1 SGHNT, CDR2 YYREEE (reference sequence). CDR3: CASSLDYHNEQFF. The CDR3 DNA reads as TGTGCCAGCAGCTTGGACTACCACAATGAGCAGTTCTTC.

The rearrangement uses TRBV28 and TRBJ1-5; no clear D. CDR3 length equals 15 residues. Trimming removed 6 bases at V and 0 bases at J, with 12 bases between. The germline gives CDR1 MDHEN, CDR2 SYDVKM. The CDR3 loop reads CASSSSVYSNQPQHF. CDR3 sequence (DNA): TGTGCCAGCAGCTCCTCAGTTTATAGCAATCAGCCCCAGCATTTT.

This clone has only one observation. The V and J genes are TRBV11-2 and TRBJ1-4, with 7 bases lining up with TRBD1. The CDR3 spans 15 residues. Germline trimming cut 8 bases from V and 4 bases from J; bases unmatched to any gene: 10. Per the germline V gene, CDR1 is SGHAT and CDR2 is FQNNGV. The CDR3 region is CASFLLQGRNEKLFF. Here the CDR3 DNA reads TGTGCCAGCTTCCTACTACAGGGGCGTAATGAAAAACTGTTTTTT.

Only one count was recorded for this clone. This chain links TRBV5-1 with TRBJ2-5; a weak D match, TRBD2 (5 bases). The CDR3 is 15 amino acids. Trimming pared 0 bases from V and 0 bases from J, leaving 9 bases between. Germline CDR1 is SGHRS and CDR2 is YFSETQ. The CDR3 nucleotides read TGCGCCAGCAGCTTGGCCGGACTCGACCAAGAGACCCAGTACTTC. Translated: CASSLAGLDQETQYF.

This sequence joins TRBV28 and TRBJ2-2; a possible D gene is TRBD1 (6 bases). V lost 3 bases, J lost 2 bases, and 10 bases lay in between. This CDR3 has 15 residues. CDR1 is MDHEN, CDR2 SYDVKM, per germline. The CDR3 loop is CASSFGQTNTGELFF. In nucleotides, the CDR3 is TGTGCCAGCAGTTTTGGACAGACAAACACCGGGGAGCTGTTTTTT.

V and J are TRBV28 and TRBJ2-7, with D tentatively TRBD2 (6 bases). This CDR3 contains 14 residues. Germline V gene lookup returns CDR1 MDHEN and CDR2 SYDVKM. The ends were cut back, 5 bases at V and 1 base at J, with 12 bases in the middle. CDR3 region: CASSLVGLSYEQYF. The DNA for the CDR3 is TGTGCCAGCAGTCTTGTGGGACTGTCCTACGAGCAGTACTTC.

A few counts support this clone. The chain combines TRBV2 with TRBJ2-3, with 9 bases identical to TRBD2. The germline CDR1 and CDR2 sequences are SNHLY and FYNNEI. The ends lost 6 bases at V and 5 bases at J; junction bases unmatched: 9. This CDR3 is 15 amino acids long. In nucleotides, the CDR3 is TGTGCCAGCAGAGGGGCGGGGGGGCAGGGAGATACGCAGTATTTT. It translates to CASRGAGGQGDTQYF. The full variable domain, completed using reference TRBV2 and TRBJ2-3, is EPEVTQTPSHQVTQMGQEVILRCVPISNHLYFYWYRQILGQKVEFLVSFYNNEISEKSEIFDDQFSVERPDGSNFTLKIRSTKLEDSAMYFCASRGAGGQGDTQYFGPGTRLTVL.

This clone was recorded only once. The chain has TRBV7-6 and TRBJ2-1; perhaps TRBD2 as D (6 bases). The CDR3 sequence is 15 residues long. Germline V gives CDR1 SGHVS, CDR2 FNYEAQ. Trimming left V 6 bases short and J 7 bases short, with 19 bases between. The CDR3 bases are TGTGCCAGCAGTTTAAAGACGGACGGGAGAAATGAGCAGTTCTTC. Protein: CASSLKTDGRNEQFF.

The J gene is TRBJ1-6, the V gene TRBV4-2, with 7 bases that match TRBD1. The CDR3 contains 15 residues. CDR1 is LGHNA and CDR2 is YNFKEQ in the germline V gene. J was trimmed by 5 bases and V by 2 bases; bases with no gene match: 3. Here the CDR3 reads CASSQRDSHNSPLHF. The CDR3 DNA sequence: TGTGCCAGCAGCCAAAGGGACAGCCATAATTCACCCCTCCACTTT.

The chain uses TRBV18 and TRBJ2-1, with no clear D. V gave up 6 bases and J gave up 0 bases, with 15 bases separating them. Looked up from germline, CDR1 is KGHSH and CDR2 is LQKENI. There are 16 residues in the CDR3. CDR3 amino acids: CASSSRGVSSYNEQFF. The CDR3 bases are TGTGCCAGCTCTTCCCGCGGCGTCAGCTCCTACAATGAGCAGTTCTTC.

The chain employs TRBV6-1 and TRBJ2-7, with TRBD1 matching over 8 bases. The CDR3 is made up of 14 amino acids. Germline V gives CDR1 MNHNS, CDR2 SASEGT. Losses at the gene ends were 4 bases for V and 10 bases for J; bases not matched to a gene: 12. CDR3 residues: CASSAKGTGGKQYF. CDR3 coding DNA: TGTGCCAGCAGTGCCAAGGGCACAGGGGGTAAACAGTACTTC.

J is TRBJ1-2 and V is TRBV19, with D perhaps matching TRBD1 (6 bases). The germline V gene encodes CDR1 LNHDA and CDR2 SQIVND (reference sequence). Trimming shortened V by 5 bases and J by 5 bases, and 15 bases separated the two germline ends. The CDR3 loop spans 14 amino acids. The CDR3 region is CASSSRGEWYGYTF. The CDR3 region has the DNA TGTGCCAGTAGTTCCAGGGGCGAGTGGTATGGCTACACCTTC.

The rearrangement links TRBV10-2 to TRBJ2-2; TRBD2 aligns across 8 bases. V gave up 7 bases and J gave up 4 bases; unmatched junction bases: 8. The CDR3 length is 15 residues. Germline CDR1 and CDR2: WSHSY and SAAADI. The CDR3 sequence is CASNERGPFTGELFF. Here the CDR3 DNA reads TGCGCCAGCAACGAGCGGGGGCCGTTCACCGGGGAGCTGTTTTTT.

As regards this clone: One junction end disagrees with the germline gene, perhaps due to a read error. Written as DNA, the CDR3 is TGTTCCAGCAGCTTAGCCATGACAGGGTTCACCTACAATGAGCAGTTCTTC. Its translation: CSSSLAMTGFTYNEQFF. The gene calls are TRBV7-9 and TRBJ2-1; TRBD1 aligns across 7 bases. CDR1 is SEHNR, CDR2 FQNEAQ, per germline (reference sequence). This CDR3 is built from 17 residues.

The rearrangement uses TRBV28 and TRBJ2-1; D is perhaps TRBD1 (6 bases). V gave up 8 bases and J gave up 7 bases, with 18 bases separating them. The CDR3 has 14 amino acids. Germline CDR1 MDHEN, CDR2 SYDVKM. The CDR3 loop is CASHEAGASNEQFF. The CDR3 DNA follows: TGTGCCAGCCACGAGGCAGGGGCCTCGAATGAGCAGTTCTTC.

The chain links TRBV28 to TRBJ1-2, with unresolved D. Germline assignment: CDR1 MDHEN and CDR2 SYDVKM. The CDR3 has 14 amino acids. V was clipped by 3 bases and J by 8 bases, with 16 bases between them. Written as DNA, the CDR3 is TGTGCCAGCAGTTTCTCGGCCCCGGGCGGGGGCTACACCTTC. It translates to CASSFSAPGGGYTF.

The CDR3 sequence is CASSQLHITSYEQYF. The DNA of the CDR3 is TGCGCCAGCAGCCAACTGCACATTACCTCCTACGAGCAGTACTTC. The chain uses TRBV4-1 and TRBJ2-7; D is unclear. Trimming pared 2 bases from V and 0 bases from J, leaving 11 bases between. This CDR3 spans 15 amino acids. Germline CDR1 reads MGHRA; CDR2 reads YSYEKL.

J is TRBJ2-2 and V is TRBV13, with TRBD2 matching over 7 bases. The ends lost 3 bases at V and 7 bases at J; junction bases unmatched: 8. Germline V lookup: CDR1 PRHDT, CDR2 FYEKMQ (reference sequence). The CDR3 is 15 amino acids. In nucleotides, the CDR3 is TGTGCCAGCAGCTTCCAGACTAGCTTCCACGGGGAGCTGTTTTTT. Protein: CASSFQTSFHGELFF.

This chain uses TRBV28 with TRBJ2-7; 11 nucleotides align to TRBD1. With V trimmed by 6 bases and J by 10 bases, 11 bases remained unmatched. In germline, CDR1 is MDHEN, CDR2 SYDVKM. The CDR3 loop spans 14 amino acids. The DNA for the CDR3 is TGTGCCAGCAGAAGACCGGGACAGGGGGGCCTCCAGTACTTC. Translated: CASRRPGQGGLQYF. The full variable domain, its missing parts supplied by reference TRBV28 and TRBJ2-7, is DVKVTQSSRYLVKRTGEKVFLECVQDMDHENMFWYRQDPGLGLRLIYFSYDVKMKEKGDIPEGYSVSREKKERFSLILESASTNQTSMYLCASRRPGQGGLQYFGPGTRLTVT.

V and J are TRBV7-2 and TRBJ2-1; possible D gene TRBD2, 7 bases. V lost 1 base and J lost 5, with 15 bases in between. The germline CDR1 and CDR2 sequences are SGHTA and FQGNSA. The CDR3 has 16 amino acids. Written as DNA, the CDR3 is TGTGCCAGCAGCTTAGGTGTCGCGGGGGCTAACAATGAGCAGTTCTTC. Protein: CASSLGVAGANNEQFF.

This sequence joins TRBV19 and TRBJ2-7; TRBD1 agrees at 8 bases. In germline, CDR1 is LNHDA, CDR2 SQIVND (reference sequence). Trimming took 9 bases from V and 3 from J; bases not matched to a gene: 4. This CDR3 has 12 amino acids. CDR3 nucleotides: TGTGCCAGCCAAGACAGGGGCTACGAGCAGTACTTC. Translating it yields CASQDRGYEQYF. Together with reference TRBV19 and TRBJ2-7, the CDR3 gives the full variable domain: DGGITQSPKYLFRKEGQNVTLSCEQNLNHDAMYWYRQDPGQGLRLIYYSQIVNDFQKGDIAEGYSVSREKKESFPLTVTSAQKNPTAFYLCASQDRGYEQYFGPGTRLTVT.

V and J are TRBV5-4 and TRBJ2-3, with 7 nucleotides matching TRBD1. The J segment lost 4 bases and the V segment lost 4 bases, leaving 9 bases of the junction unmatched. The CDR3 spans 15 residues. Germline V gene data show CDR1 as SGHNT and CDR2 as YYREEE (reference sequence). The CDR3 spells CASSLRDRQPDTQYF. Here the CDR3 DNA reads TGTGCCAGCAGCCTACGGGACAGACAGCCAGATACGCAGTATTTT.